One TCR beta chain is described in this entry. Per the authors' pipeline: Amplification of reference gene primers provided the estimated nucleated cell counts. Assay: immunoSEQ multiplex PCR; the TCRdb copy retains only in-frame clones and omits some. Clone size and the V and J calls come from that table; the DNA yielded D and trimming. The table records 100,000 or so clones, 85% of them present only once. This sample was included in a study of blood T cell repertoires in COVID-19. Overall study: T cells, B-cell-depleted T cells, or PBMCs provided the cDNA or gDNA that served as material.

The sequence came from a woman in her 70s with active or convalescent COVID-19. Sample: peripheral blood.

In DNA form, the CDR3 reads TGTGCCTGGAAGGGGGGGGATACTGGAAACACCATATATTTT. Its translation: CAWKGGDTGNTIYF. This chain links TRBV30 with TRBJ1-3; a weak D match, TRBD1 (6 bases). In germline, CDR1 is GTSNPN, CDR2 SVGIG (reference sequence). The V and J ends lost 4 bases and 2 bases respectively, with 12 bases between them. This CDR3 is 14 amino acids long.